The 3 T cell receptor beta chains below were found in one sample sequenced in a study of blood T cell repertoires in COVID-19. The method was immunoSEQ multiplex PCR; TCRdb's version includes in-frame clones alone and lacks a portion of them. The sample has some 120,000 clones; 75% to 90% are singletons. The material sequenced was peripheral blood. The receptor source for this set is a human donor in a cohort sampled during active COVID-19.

The CDR3 DNA reads TGTGCCTACCCAACTAGCGTAGATACGCAGTATTTT. Residues: CAYPTSVDTQYF. The chain combines TRBV30 with TRBJ2-3; 7 bases match TRBD2. The CDR3 length is 12 residues. Per the germline V gene, CDR1 is GTSNPN and CDR2 is SVGIG (reference sequence). Trimming at V came to 7 bases and at J to 5 bases, leaving 6 bases not matched to a gene.

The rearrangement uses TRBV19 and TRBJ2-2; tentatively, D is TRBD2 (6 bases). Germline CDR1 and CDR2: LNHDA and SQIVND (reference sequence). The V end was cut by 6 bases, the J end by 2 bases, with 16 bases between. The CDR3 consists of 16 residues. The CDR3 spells CASRLGEADNTGELFF. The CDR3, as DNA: TGTGCCAGTAGGTTGGGGGAGGCAGACAACACCGGGGAGCTGTTTTTT. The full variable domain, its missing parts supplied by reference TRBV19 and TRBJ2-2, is DGGITQSPKYLFRKEGQNVTLSCEQNLNHDAMYWYRQDPGQGLRLIYYSQIVNDFQKGDIAEGYSVSREKKESFPLTVTSAQKNPTAFYLCASRLGEADNTGELFFGEGSRLTVL.

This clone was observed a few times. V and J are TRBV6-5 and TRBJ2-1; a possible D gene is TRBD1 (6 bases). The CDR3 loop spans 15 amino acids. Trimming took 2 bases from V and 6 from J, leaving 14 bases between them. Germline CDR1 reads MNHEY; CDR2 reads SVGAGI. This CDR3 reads CASSYTRQVSNEQFF. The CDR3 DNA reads TGTGCCAGCAGTTACACGCGACAGGTATCCAATGAGCAGTTCTTC.